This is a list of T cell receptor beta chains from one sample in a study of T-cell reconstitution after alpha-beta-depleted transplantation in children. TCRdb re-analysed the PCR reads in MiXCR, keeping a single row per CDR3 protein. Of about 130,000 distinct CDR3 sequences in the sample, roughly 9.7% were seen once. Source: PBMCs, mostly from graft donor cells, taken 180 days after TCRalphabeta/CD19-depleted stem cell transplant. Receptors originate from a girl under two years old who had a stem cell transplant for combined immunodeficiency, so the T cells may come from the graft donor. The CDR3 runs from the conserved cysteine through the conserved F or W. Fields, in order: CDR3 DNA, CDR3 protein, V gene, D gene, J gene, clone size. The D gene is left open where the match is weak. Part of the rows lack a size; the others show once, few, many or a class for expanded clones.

TGTGCCAGCAGCTTCTCTACTGAGCAGCCCCAGCATTTT,CASSFSTEQPQHF,TRBV5-5,NA,TRBJ1-5,few
TGCAGTGCCCGACCGGGGGTGAGTGAGCAGTTCTTC,CSARPGVSEQFF,TRBV20-1,NA,TRBJ2-1,NA
TGTGCCAGCAGCGTAGGGGCCTTTTTAGATGAGCAGTTCTTC,CASSVGAFLDEQFF,TRBV9,NA,TRBJ2-1,NA
TGTGCCAGCAGTTTAGTGATAGCGGGGGATTACAATGAGCAGTTCTTC,CASSLVIAGDYNEQFF,TRBV12-3/TRBV12-4,TRBD2,TRBJ2-1,NA
TGTGCCAGCAGAGCCCCCGGGACAGGGGGCCTCCATGGCTACACCTTC,CASRAPGTGGLHGYTF,TRBV6-1,TRBD1,TRBJ1-2,few
TGTGCCAGCTCAGTGGGAGCGTCGAGCTCCTACAATGAGCAGTTCTTC,CASSVGASSSYNEQFF,TRBV18,NA,TRBJ2-1,NA
TGTGCCAGCAGTTCATGGACAGGGGATGAAAACCTGTTTTTT,CASSSWTGDENLFF,TRBV27,TRBD1,TRBJ1-4,NA
TGTGCCAGCAGCTTAATAGGGAAAAACTATGGCTACACCTTC,CASSLIGKNYGYTF,TRBV11-2,NA,TRBJ1-2,NA
TGCAGCGTTGAAGTTAGGGGGGCCAAAAACATTCAGTACTTC,CSVEVRGAKNIQYF,TRBV29-1,NA,TRBJ2-4,few
TGTGCCAGCAGTTTATTTAGCGGGAGGATCGATACGCAGTATTTT,CASSLFSGRIDTQYF,TRBV27,TRBD2,TRBJ2-3,NA
TGTGCCAGCAGTCGATCAACGAACACCGGGGAGCTGTTTTTT,CASSRSTNTGELFF,TRBV6-2/TRBV6-3,NA,TRBJ2-2,NA